This entry describes one TCR beta chain. The antigen is undetermined. The data are from a study of response to subunit inactivated influenza vaccine. Study findings and constraints: There was a suggestion from the authors that each seasonal influenza vaccination recruits few new T cells.

One entry per CDR3 protein results from TCRdb running MiXCR on the RT-PCR reads. The sample records roughly 170,000 distinct CDR3 sequences, around a tenth being singletons. This CDR3 has 14 amino acids. Germline CDR1 SNHLY, CDR2 FYNNEI. V was pared by 7 bases and J by 9 bases, with 22 bases between. The sequence came from a man aged 45-60 years who received an inactivated influenza vaccine. The chain joins TRBV2 to TRBJ2-7, with D perhaps matching TRBD1 or TRBD2 (5 bases each). This sample comprised non-naive T cells sorted from PBMCs, obtained on the day of vaccination. The CDR3 DNA reads as TGTGCCAGCAAACCCCCGGGACCTAGTACGGGGCAGTACTTC. Amino acids: CASKPPGPSTGQYF.